A single sample gave rise to the 12 T cell receptor beta chains below, sequenced in a study of T cell responses to AZD1222 COVID-19 vaccine. Produced via immunoSEQ multiplex PCR; TCRdb's table is partial and in-frame only. The sample has some 120,000 clones, about 86% seen once. The sequences come from peripheral blood, collected on day 0 of AZD1222 vaccination. The source is an adult in good health.

CDR3 nucleotides: TGTGCCACCAGTGATCCCTCGGCAGGGTTGGGGAATGAGCAGTTCTTC. Amino acid sequence: CATSDPSAGLGNEQFF. The V call is TRBV24-1, the J call TRBJ2-1; weak D call: TRBD1 (5 bases). This CDR3 has 16 amino acids. Germline V lookup: CDR1 KGHDR, CDR2 SFDVKD. V was shortened by 3 bases and J by 7 bases, with 18 bases between the two germline ends.

The chain recombines TRBV19 with TRBJ1-2, with D unresolved. V was cut by 4 bases and J by 8 bases, with 11 bases left in between. The CDR3 length is 12 residues. Germline V gene sequence: CDR1 LNHDA, CDR2 SQIVND (reference sequence). The CDR3 bases are TGTGCCAGTAGTAGTGGGGTGAGGGGCTACACCTTC. The encoded protein is CASSSGVRGYTF.

By share, this clone ranks as medium-sized. The J gene is TRBJ1-3, the V gene TRBV5-4; TRBD1 is a possible D gene (5 bases). The CDR3 covers 14 residues. Per the germline V gene, CDR1 is SGHNT and CDR2 is YYREEE (reference sequence). Trimming cost V 0 bases and J 6 bases, with 10 bases left between them. CDR3 DNA sequence: TGTGCCAGCAGCTTGGGGGGCCTGGAAAACACCATATATTTT. Protein: CASSLGGLENTIYF.

The V and J genes are TRBV14 and TRBJ1-1; TRBD1 might be the D (5 bases). The V gene's germline CDR1 is SGHDN and CDR2 FVKESK. Trimming pared 1 base from V and 6 bases from J, leaving 15 bases between. The CDR3 runs to 15 residues. This CDR3 reads CASSQVGGGIPEAFF. The DNA of the CDR3 is TGTGCCAGCAGCCAAGTGGGGGGAGGGATCCCTGAAGCTTTCTTT. Together with reference TRBV14 and TRBJ1-1, the CDR3 gives the full variable domain: EAGVTQFPSHSVIEKGQTVTLRCDPISGHDNLYWYRRVMGKEIKFLLHFVKESKQDESGMPNNRFLAERTGGTYSTLKVQPAELEDSGVYFCASSQVGGGIPEAFFGQGTRLTVV.

The gene calls are TRBV28 and TRBJ2-7; D is perhaps TRBD1 (6 bases). Trimming took off 6 bases at V and 3 bases at J, with 15 bases between the two ends. This CDR3 is 14 amino acids long. The V gene's germline CDR1 is MDHEN and CDR2 SYDVKM. In nucleotides, the CDR3 is TGTGCCAGCAGCCTAATCGGCAGGGGCTACGAGCAGTACTTC. The encoded protein is CASSLIGRGYEQYF.

The CDR3 sequence: CASSPPGQRDTQYF. The CDR3 nucleotides are TGTGCCAGCAGCCCGCCGGGACAGAGAGATACGCAGTATTTT. The chain couples TRBV11-3 to TRBJ2-3; 7 bases are shared with TRBD1. CDR1 is SGHNT, CDR2 YENEEA, per germline. Germline trimming cut 5 bases from V and 5 bases from J; bases unmatched to any gene: 7. This CDR3 contains 14 residues. The whole variable domain, filled in from reference TRBV11-3 and TRBJ2-3, reads EAGVVQSPRYKIIEKKQPVAFWCNPISGHNTLYWYLQNLGQGPELLIRYENEEAVDDSQLPKDRFSAERLKGVDSTLKIQPAELGDSAVYLCASSPPGQRDTQYFGPGTRLTVL.

V gene TRBV5-1 combines with J gene TRBJ2-5; 8 nucleotides agree with TRBD1. In germline, CDR1 is SGHRS, CDR2 YFSETQ. V trimming: 7 bases; J trimming: 5 bases; junction bases outside the gene matches: 4. This CDR3 has 12 residues. The CDR3 region has the DNA TGCGCCAGCGGTTGGACAGGGGAGACCCAGTACTTC. Translating gives CASGWTGETQYF.

The rearrangement uses TRBV18 and TRBJ1-5, with D hard to call. This CDR3 has 17 amino acids. Trimming took off 3 bases at V and 3 bases at J, with 18 bases between the two ends. Germline V lookup: CDR1 KGHSH, CDR2 LQKENI. CDR3 loop: CASSPFARPELNQPQHF. The CDR3 coding sequence is TGTGCCAGCTCACCGTTTGCCCGTCCTGAACTCAATCAGCCCCAGCATTTT.

The table lists this clone with a count of one. This chain links TRBV6-5 with TRBJ1-5; D is possibly TRBD1 (6 bases). This CDR3 is 14 amino acids long. CDR1 is MNHEY and CDR2 is SVGAGI in the germline V gene. The ends were cut back, 7 bases at V and 2 bases at J, with 12 bases in the middle. The CDR3 region has the DNA TGTGCCAGCACCCTGGCAGGGGGCAATCAGCCCCAGCATTTT. Protein: CASTLAGGNQPQHF.

This chain links TRBV7-3 with TRBJ1-4; D is possibly TRBD1 (5 bases). Trimming pared 6 bases from V and 0 bases from J, leaving 11 bases between. CDR1 is SGHTA and CDR2 is FQGTGA in the germline V gene. The CDR3 length is 15 residues. CDR3 sequence: CASSLTAATNEKLFF. The CDR3 DNA sequence: TGTGCCAGCAGTTTGACAGCTGCAACTAATGAAAAACTGTTTTTT.

The chain combines TRBV7-3 with TRBJ1-2; 7 bases line up with TRBD1. The CDR3 extends over 15 amino acids. Germline CDR1 is SGHTA and CDR2 is FQGTGA. The V gene end was trimmed by 5 bases and the J gene end by 1 base; junction bases not matched to a gene: 7. The CDR3 coding sequence is TGTGCCAGCAGCGTGACAGGGTTGAATAACTATGGCTACACCTTC. Translated, it gives CASSVTGLNNYGYTF.

This chain uses TRBV6-1 with TRBJ2-5; D gene unclear. This CDR3 comprises 16 residues. Per germline, CDR1 MNHNS and CDR2 SASEGT. V gave up 2 bases and J gave up 0 bases, with 13 bases separating them. DNA of the CDR3: TGTGCCAGCAGTGAAAAGTCCTCCTCGTACCAAGAGACCCAGTACTTC. Its protein is CASSEKSSSYQETQYF.